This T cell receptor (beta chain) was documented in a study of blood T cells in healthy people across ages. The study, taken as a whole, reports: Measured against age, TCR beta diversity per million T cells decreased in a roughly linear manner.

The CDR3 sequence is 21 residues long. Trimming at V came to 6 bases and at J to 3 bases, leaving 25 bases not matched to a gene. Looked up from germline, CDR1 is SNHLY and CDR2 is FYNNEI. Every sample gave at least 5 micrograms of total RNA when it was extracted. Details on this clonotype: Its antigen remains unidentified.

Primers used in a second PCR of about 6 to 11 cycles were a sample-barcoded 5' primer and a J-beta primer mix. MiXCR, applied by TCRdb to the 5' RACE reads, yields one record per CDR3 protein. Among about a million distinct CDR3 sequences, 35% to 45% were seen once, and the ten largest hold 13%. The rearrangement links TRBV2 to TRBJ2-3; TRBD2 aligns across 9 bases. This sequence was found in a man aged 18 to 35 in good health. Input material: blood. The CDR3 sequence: CASRESPTRAGGPLRTDTQYF. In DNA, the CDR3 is TGTGCCAGCAGAGAATCCCCCACCCGTGCGGGGGGGCCTTTGAGGACAGATACGCAGTATTTT.